This record looks at one T cell receptor beta chain sequence and its context. Its antigen remains unidentified. V lost 3 bases and J lost 0, with 13 bases in between. This CDR3 comprises 16 residues. The V gene's germline CDR1 is LNHNV and CDR2 YYDKDF (reference sequence). These data come from a study of shared clonotypes between healthy human individuals. Findings and caveats of the study: In the sorted subsets, rarefaction showed sequencing was incomplete despite large depth.

Using immunoSEQ multiplex PCR, the repertoire was profiled, and TCRdb retains in-frame clones only, with some absent. The sample records 550,000 to 850,000 clones, around 67% being singletons. The sample taken for sequencing was memory CD4+ T cells sorted from blood. Stated subset: CD45RA-negative fraction. The TCR sequence derives from a woman aged 25-40 years in good health. The chain recombines TRBV15 with TRBJ2-3; D perhaps matches TRBD2 (6 bases). The chain's CDR3 is CATSSYGGSSTDTQYF. The CDR3 coding sequence is TGTGCCACCAGCAGTTACGGGGGATCAAGCACAGATACGCAGTATTTT.